This T cell receptor (beta chain) is from a study of shared clonotypes between healthy human individuals. Study-wide results and caveats: Sharing of clonotypes among donors was expected to vary with sequencing depth.

For each subset, genomic DNA was distributed in equal portions over several immunoSEQ plates. The method was immunoSEQ multiplex PCR; TCRdb's version includes in-frame clones alone and lacks a portion of them. Of around 2.3 million clones in the sample, 90% to 96% were seen once. Turning to this clone: Its matching antigen is unknown.

Per the germline V gene, CDR1 is SEHNR and CDR2 is FQNEAQ (reference sequence). Deletions cut 0 bases from V and 8 bases from J, with 16 bases between. This CDR3 contains 15 residues. This clonotype originated in a man younger than 35 in good health. The sample was naive CD4+ T cells sorted from blood. Subset in this sample: CD45RA+ positively selected. V gene TRBV7-9 combines with J gene TRBJ1-2; D is possibly TRBD1 (5 bases). CDR3 protein: CASSLAGRGVEGYTF. CDR3 bases: TGTGCCAGCAGCTTAGCAGGACGGGGGGTAGAGGGCTACACCTTC. Filled out from reference TRBV7-9 and TRBJ1-2, the complete variable domain reads DTGVSQNPRHKITKRGQNVTFRCDPISEHNRLYWYRQTLGQGPEFLTYFQNEAQLEKSRLLSDRFSAERPKGSFSTLEIQRTEQGDSAMYLCASSLAGRGVEGYTFGSGTRLTVV.